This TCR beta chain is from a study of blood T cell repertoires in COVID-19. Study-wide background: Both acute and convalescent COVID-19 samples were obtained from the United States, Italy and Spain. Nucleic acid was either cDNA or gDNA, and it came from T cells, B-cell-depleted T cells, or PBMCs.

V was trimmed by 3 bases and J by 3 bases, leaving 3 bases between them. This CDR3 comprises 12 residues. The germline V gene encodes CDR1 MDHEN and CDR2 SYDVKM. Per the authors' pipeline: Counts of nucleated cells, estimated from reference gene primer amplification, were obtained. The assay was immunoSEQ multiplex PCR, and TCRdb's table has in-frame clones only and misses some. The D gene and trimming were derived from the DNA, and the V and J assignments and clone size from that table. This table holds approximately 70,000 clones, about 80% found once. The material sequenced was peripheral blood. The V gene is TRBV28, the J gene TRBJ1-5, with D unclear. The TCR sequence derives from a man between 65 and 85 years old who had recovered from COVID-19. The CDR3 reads CASSFSNQPQHF. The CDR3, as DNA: TGTGCCAGCAGTTTCTCCAATCAGCCCCAGCATTTT.